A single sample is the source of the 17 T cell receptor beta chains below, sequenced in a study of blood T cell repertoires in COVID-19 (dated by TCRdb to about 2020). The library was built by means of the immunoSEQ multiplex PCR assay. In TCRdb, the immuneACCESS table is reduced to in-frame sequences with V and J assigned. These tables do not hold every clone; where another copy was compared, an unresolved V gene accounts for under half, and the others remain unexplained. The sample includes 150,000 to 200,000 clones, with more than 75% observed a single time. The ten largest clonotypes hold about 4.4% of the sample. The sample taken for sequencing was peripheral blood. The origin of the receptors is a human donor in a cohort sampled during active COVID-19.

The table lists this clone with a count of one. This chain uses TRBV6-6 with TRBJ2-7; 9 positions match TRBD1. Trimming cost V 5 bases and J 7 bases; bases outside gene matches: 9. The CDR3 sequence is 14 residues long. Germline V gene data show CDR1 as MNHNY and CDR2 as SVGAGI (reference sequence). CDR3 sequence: CASSKLTGGAEQYF. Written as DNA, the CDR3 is TGTGCCAGCAGTAAACTAACAGGGGGCGCAGAGCAGTACTTC.

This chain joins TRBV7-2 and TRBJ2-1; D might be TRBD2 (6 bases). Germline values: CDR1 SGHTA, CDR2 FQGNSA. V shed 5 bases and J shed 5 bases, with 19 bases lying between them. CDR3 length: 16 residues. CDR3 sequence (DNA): TGTGCCAGCAGCATTGCCGGGAGTTCTACTAACAATGAGCAGTTCTTC. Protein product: CASSIAGSSTNNEQFF.

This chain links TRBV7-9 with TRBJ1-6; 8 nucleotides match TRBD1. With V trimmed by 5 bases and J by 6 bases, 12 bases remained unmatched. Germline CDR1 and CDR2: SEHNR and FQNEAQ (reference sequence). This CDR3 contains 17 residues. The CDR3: CASSPRGQGAVNSPLHF. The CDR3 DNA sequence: TGTGCCAGCAGCCCTAGAGGGCAGGGGGCGGTTAATTCACCCCTCCACTTT. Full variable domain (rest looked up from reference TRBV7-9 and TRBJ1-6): DTGVSQNPRHKITKRGQNVTFRCDPISEHNRLYWYRQTLGQGPEFLTYFQNEAQLEKSRLLSDRFSAERPKGSFSTLEIQRTEQGDSAMYLCASSPRGQGAVNSPLHFGNGTRLTVT.

In nucleotides, the CDR3 is TGCGCCAGCAGTGAGTTCGGACAGGGGGGAAATAATTCACCCCTCCACTTT. This encodes CASSEFGQGGNNSPLHF. The genes are TRBV10-2 and TRBJ1-6, with 10 bases fitting TRBD1. The V gene's germline CDR1 is WSHSY and CDR2 SAAADI. CDR3 size: 17 residues. J gave up 5 bases and V 1 base, and 5 bases lay outside the gene matches.

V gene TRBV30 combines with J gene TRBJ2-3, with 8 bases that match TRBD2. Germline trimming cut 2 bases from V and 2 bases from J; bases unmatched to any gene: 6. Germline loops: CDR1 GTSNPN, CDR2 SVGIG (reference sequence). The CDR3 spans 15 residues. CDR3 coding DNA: TGTGCCTGGAGTCAGCGGGGGCGGAACACAGATACGCAGTATTTT. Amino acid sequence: CAWSQRGRNTDTQYF.

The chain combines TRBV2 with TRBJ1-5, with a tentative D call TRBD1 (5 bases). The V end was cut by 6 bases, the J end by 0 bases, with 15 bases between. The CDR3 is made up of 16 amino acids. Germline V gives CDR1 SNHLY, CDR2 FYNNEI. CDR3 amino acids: CASRGWGVGSNQPQHF. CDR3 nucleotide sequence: TGTGCCAGCAGAGGTTGGGGGGTGGGTAGCAATCAGCCCCAGCATTTT.

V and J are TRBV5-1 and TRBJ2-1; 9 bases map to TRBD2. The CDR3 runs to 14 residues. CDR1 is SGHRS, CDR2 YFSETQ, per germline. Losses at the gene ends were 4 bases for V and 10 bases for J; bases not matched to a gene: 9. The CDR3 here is CASSSNPGTSEQFF. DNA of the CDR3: TGCGCCAGCAGCAGCAATCCCGGGACTAGCGAGCAGTTCTTC.

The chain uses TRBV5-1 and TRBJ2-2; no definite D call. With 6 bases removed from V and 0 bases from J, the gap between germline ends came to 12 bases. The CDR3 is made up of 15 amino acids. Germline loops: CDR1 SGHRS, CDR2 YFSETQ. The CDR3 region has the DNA TGCGCCAGCAAACCAACTACTACGAACACCGGGGAGCTGTTTTTT. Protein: CASKPTTTNTGELFF.

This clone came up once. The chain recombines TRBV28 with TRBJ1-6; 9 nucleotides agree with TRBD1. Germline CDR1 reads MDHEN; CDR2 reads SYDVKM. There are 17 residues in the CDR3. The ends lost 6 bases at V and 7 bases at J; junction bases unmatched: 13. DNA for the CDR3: TGTGCCAGCAGCGACTCGAAACAGGGGGCGCGAAATTCACCCCTCCACTTT. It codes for CASSDSKQGARNSPLHF. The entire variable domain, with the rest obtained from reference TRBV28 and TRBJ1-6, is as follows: DVKVTQSSRYLVKRTGEKVFLECVQDMDHENMFWYRQDPGLGLRLIYFSYDVKMKEKGDIPEGYSVSREKKERFSLILESASTNQTSMYLCASSDSKQGARNSPLHFGNGTRLTVT.

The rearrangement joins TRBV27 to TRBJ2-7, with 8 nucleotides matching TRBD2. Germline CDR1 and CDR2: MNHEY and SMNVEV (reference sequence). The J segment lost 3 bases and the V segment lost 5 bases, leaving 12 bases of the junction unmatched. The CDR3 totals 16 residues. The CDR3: CASSLQLAVGVYEQYF. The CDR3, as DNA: TGTGCCAGCAGTCTCCAACTAGCGGTCGGTGTCTACGAGCAGTACTTC.

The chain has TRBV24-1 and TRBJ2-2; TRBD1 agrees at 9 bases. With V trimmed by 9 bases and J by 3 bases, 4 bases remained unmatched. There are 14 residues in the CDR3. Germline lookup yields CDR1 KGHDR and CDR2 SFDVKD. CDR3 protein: CATRDREYTGELFF. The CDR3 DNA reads TGTGCCACCCGGGACAGGGAGTACACCGGGGAGCTGTTTTTT.

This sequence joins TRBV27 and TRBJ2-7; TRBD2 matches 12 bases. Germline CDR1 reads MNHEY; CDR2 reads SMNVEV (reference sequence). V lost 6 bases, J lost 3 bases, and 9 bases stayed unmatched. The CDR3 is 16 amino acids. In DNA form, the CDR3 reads TGTGCCAGCAGCCGACTAGCGGGAGAGGGGGGCTACGAGCAGTACTTC. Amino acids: CASSRLAGEGGYEQYF.

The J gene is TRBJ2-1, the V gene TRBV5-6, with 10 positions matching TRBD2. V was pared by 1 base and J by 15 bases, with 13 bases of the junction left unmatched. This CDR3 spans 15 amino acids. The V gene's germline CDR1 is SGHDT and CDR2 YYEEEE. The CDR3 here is CASSLTIGAGGISFF. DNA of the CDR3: TGTGCCAGCAGCTTGACTATTGGAGCGGGGGGGATCTCGTTCTTC.

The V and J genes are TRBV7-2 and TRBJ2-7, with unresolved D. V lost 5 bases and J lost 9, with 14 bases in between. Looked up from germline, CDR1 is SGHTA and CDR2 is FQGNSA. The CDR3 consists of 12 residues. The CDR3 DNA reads TGTGCCAGCAGCCCCATTGGCCGCGGGCAGTACTTC. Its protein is CASSPIGRGQYF.

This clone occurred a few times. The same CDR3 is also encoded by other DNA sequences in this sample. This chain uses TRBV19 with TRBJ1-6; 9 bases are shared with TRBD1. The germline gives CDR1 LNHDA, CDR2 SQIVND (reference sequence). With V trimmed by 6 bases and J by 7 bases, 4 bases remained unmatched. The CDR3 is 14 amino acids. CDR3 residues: CASSTGTGNSPLHF. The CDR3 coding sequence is TGTGCCAGTAGCACCGGGACAGGGAATTCACCCCTCCACTTT. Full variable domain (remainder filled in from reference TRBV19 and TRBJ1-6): DGGITQSPKYLFRKEGQNVTLSCEQNLNHDAMYWYRQDPGQGLRLIYYSQIVNDFQKGDIAEGYSVSREKKESFPLTVTSAQKNPTAFYLCASSTGTGNSPLHFGNGTRLTVT.

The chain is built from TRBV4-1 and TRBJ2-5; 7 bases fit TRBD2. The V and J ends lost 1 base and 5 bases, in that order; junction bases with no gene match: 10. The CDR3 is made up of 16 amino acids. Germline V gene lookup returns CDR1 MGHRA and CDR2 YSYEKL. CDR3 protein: CASSQGLTSRMETQYF. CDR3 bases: TGCGCCAGCAGCCAAGGACTGACTAGCCGGATGGAGACCCAGTACTTC.

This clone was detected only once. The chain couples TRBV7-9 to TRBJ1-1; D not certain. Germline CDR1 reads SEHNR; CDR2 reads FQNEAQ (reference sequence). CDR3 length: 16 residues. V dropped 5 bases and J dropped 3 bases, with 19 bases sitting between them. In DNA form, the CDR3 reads TGTGCCAGCAGCCCTGCGGGTTGGCAGGCTGACACTGAAGCTTTCTTT. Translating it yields CASSPAGWQADTEAFF. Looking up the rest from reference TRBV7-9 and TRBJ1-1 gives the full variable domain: DTGVSQNPRHKITKRGQNVTFRCDPISEHNRLYWYRQTLGQGPEFLTYFQNEAQLEKSRLLSDRFSAERPKGSFSTLEIQRTEQGDSAMYLCASSPAGWQADTEAFFGQGTRLTVV.